The clone carrying this T cell receptor (beta chain) turned up a few times. A single record per CDR3 protein comes from TCRdb applying MiXCR to the RT-PCR reads. The data hold hundreds of thousands of distinct CDR3 sequences, with approximately 10% observed a single time. This CDR3 comprises 14 residues. Germline CDR1 reads MNHEY; CDR2 reads SMNVEV (reference sequence). Trimming took off 3 bases at V and 1 base at J, with 10 bases between the two ends. The data originate from a study of response to subunit inactivated influenza vaccine. The same sample was also used in a study of T cells expressing NK-cell markers. That study adds: UMIs were included in TCR beta cDNA generated by 5'RACE template switching. The CD3+CD56-NKG2C+ fraction of several donors was likewise dominated by these clonotypes.

The rearrangement links TRBV27 to TRBJ2-7; D gene ambiguous. This receptor was identified in a man aged 50-59 years who received an inactivated influenza vaccine. The sequencing here drew on PBMCs from blood, taken on the day of vaccination. This CDR3 is CASSLARRSYEQYF. In DNA form, the CDR3 reads TGTGCCAGCAGTTTGGCCAGGCGATCCTACGAGCAGTACTTC.